This T cell receptor beta chain was identified in a study of T cell repertoires in cytomegalovirus infection. Study-wide background: CMV infection together with matching HLA type was indicated by public TCR beta signatures.

There are 16 residues in the CDR3. Trimming removed 3 bases at V and 5 bases at J, with 16 bases between. Germline V gene data show CDR1 as MGHDK and CDR2 as SYGVNS. Concerning this clonotype itself: Its antigen is as yet unknown.

MiXCR was run by TCRdb on the reads, yielding one entry per CDR3 protein. The table shows about 260,000 distinct CDR3 sequences, with 9.1% occurring only once. The study, taken as a whole, reports: Carriage of CMV together with the relevant HLA was identifiable through cumulative public TCR beta family frequency. Dominating the ex vivo response were HLA-C-restricted CMV-specific TCR beta clonotypes.

This TCR came from a human donor in good health (CMV status not recorded). Some clones in this sample may be carry-over from other donors' samples. The sequencing sample was made of PBMCs. This sequence joins TRBV25-1 and TRBJ2-2; D tentatively fits TRBD1 or TRBD2 (6 bases each). The CDR3 protein is CASSDPVTGGTGELFF. As DNA, the CDR3 is TGTGCCAGCAGTGACCCCGTGACAGGAGGGACCGGGGAGCTGTTTTTT. Using reference TRBV25-1 and TRBJ2-2 for the parts outside the CDR3, the full variable domain is EADIYQTPRYLVIGTGKKITLECSQTMGHDKMYWYQQDPGMELHLIHYSYGVNSTEKGDLSSESTVSRIRTEHFPLTLESARPSHTSQYLCASSDPVTGGTGELFFGEGSRLTVL.